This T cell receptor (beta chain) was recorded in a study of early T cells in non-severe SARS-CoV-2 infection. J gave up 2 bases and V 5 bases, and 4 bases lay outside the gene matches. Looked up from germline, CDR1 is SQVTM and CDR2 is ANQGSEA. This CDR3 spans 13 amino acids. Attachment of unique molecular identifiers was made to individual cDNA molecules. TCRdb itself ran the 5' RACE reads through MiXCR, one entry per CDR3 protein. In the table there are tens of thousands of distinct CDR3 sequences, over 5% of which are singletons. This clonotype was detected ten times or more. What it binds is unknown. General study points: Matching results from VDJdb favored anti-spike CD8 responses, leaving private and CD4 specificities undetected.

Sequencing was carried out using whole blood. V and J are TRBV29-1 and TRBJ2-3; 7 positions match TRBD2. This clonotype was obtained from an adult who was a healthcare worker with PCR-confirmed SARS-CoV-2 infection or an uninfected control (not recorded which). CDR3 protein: CSVRREITDTQYF. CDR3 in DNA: TGCAGCGTTCGGCGGGAGATCACAGATACGCAGTATTTT.